These T cell receptor beta chains were read from a single sample in a study of control samples from healthy donors and cancer patients. Sequencing was performed with immunoSEQ multiplex PCR; in TCRdb, only in-frame clones are kept and a portion is missing. The repertoire has 110,000 or so clones, more than 75% of them found once; the top ten carry about 12%. The sequenced sample was blood. Receptors were obtained from a young man in good health. The conserved cysteine and the conserved F or W are not part of the CDR3 here.

>TRBJ1-6|TRBV30
AWADPGWISPLH
>TRBJ1-4|TRBV30
AWSVQGAREKLF
>TRBJ1-4|TRBV10-3
AISGGLGEKLF
>TRBJ1-3|TRBV24-1
ATSDSYSGNTIY
>TRBJ2-3|TRBV11-2
ASSLVLGGTDTQY
>TRBJ1-4|TRBV27
ASSSSAGVAEKLF
>TRBJ2-2|TRBV5-1
ASSFSQGRITAGELF
>TRBJ2-1|TRBV4-2
ASSQSGGHDEQF
>TRBJ1-2|TRBV5-4
ASSGGQFNYGYT
>TRBJ1-5|TRBV6-4
ASAGEEGQPQH
>TRBJ2-1|TRBV10-3
AISGQLYNEQF
>TRBJ1-2|TRBV5-5
ASSSTNYGYT
>TRBJ1-2|TRBV9
ASSVVGGLGYGYT
>TRBJ2-5|TRBV5-1
ASSTWNQETQY
>TRBJ2-2|TRBV29-1
SVVRGLGTGELF
>TRBJ1-2|TRBV11-2
ASSLDRTEKA
>TRBJ2-5|TRBV27
ASSFPGAGETQY
>TRBJ1-2|TRBV11-2
ASSLGFDTAGYT
>TRBJ1-5|TRBV10-1
ASSDGGYQPQH
>TRBJ2-2|TRBV27
ASRARTGFGELF
>TRBJ1-4|TRBV7-8
ASSLEAATNEKLF
>TRBJ1-1|TRBV18
ASSPHANTEAF
>TRBJ1-4|TRBV18
ASSSTYQGNEKLF
>TRBJ1-6|TRBV5-1
ASSLNNSPLH
>TRBJ2-2|TRBV30
ACASGGPTGELF
>TRBJ1-1|TRBV5-1
ASRGDREGTEAF
>TRBJ2-3|TRBV5-8
ASSLPGQGTDTQY
>TRBJ1-4|TRBV3-1/TRBV3-2
ASSQPGTGATNEKLF
>TRBJ1-1|TRBV10-3
AIGTGVVDTEAF
>TRBJ2-7|TRBV30
AWSKITGNEQY
>TRBJ1-6|TRBV3-1/TRBV3-2
ASSQDPNWGSNSPLH
>TRBJ2-5|TRBV7-2
ASSPAGLETQY
>TRBJ2-1|TRBV5-6
ASSLGTGGFFPKQF
>TRBJ1-2|TRBV12-3/TRBV12-4
ASSADRGRGYT
>TRBJ2-3|TRBV7-8
ASSSLAGGQDTQY
>TRBJ2-5|TRBV6-5
ASSYRARRETQY
>TRBJ1-4|TRBV5-1
ASSRSGTGVDEKLF
>TRBJ1-4|TRBV7-3
ASSLTTGGAEKLF
>TRBJ1-2|TRBV2
ASSEGDSLSRGYT
>TRBJ2-5|TRBV18
ASSPLREETQY
>TRBJ1-1|TRBV3-1/TRBV3-2
ASSRFGSEAF
>TRBJ2-6|TRBV18
ASSLRANVLT